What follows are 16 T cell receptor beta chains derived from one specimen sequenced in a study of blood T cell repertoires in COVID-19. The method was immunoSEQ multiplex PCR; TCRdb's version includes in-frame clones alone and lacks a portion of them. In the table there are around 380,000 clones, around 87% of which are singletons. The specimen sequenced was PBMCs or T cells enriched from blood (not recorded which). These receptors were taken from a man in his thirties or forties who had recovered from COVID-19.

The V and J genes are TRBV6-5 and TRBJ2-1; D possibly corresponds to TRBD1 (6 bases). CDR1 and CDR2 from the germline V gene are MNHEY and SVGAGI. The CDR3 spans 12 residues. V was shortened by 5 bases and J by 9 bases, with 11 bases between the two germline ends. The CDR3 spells CASSTGIGEQFF. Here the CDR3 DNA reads TGTGCCAGCAGTACAGGGATCGGTGAGCAGTTCTTC.

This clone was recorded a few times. CDR3 nucleotide sequence: TGCAGTGCTAGTGGGGGCAGGAACTATGGCTACACCTTC. Its protein is CSASGGRNYGYTF. The chain joins TRBV20-1 to TRBJ1-2, with a weak D call TRBD1 (6 bases). CDR3 length: 13 amino acids. V lost 3 bases and J 2 bases, leaving 10 bases between the germline ends. Per the germline V gene, CDR1 is DFQATT and CDR2 is SNEGSKA (reference sequence).

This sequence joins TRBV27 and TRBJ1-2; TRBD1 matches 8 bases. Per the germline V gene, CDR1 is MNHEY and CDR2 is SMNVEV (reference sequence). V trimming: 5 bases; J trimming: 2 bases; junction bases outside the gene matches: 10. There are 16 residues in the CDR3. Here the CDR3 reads CASSRQGLLSNYGYTF. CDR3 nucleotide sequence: TGTGCCAGCAGTCGACAGGGGCTCCTGTCAAACTATGGCTACACCTTC.

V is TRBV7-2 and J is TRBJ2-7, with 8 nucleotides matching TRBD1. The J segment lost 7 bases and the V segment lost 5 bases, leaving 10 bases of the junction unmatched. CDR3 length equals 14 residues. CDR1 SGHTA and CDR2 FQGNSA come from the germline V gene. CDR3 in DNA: TGTGCCAGCAGCCCCCGGACAGGGCCTCGGGAGCAGTACTTC. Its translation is CASSPRTGPREQYF.

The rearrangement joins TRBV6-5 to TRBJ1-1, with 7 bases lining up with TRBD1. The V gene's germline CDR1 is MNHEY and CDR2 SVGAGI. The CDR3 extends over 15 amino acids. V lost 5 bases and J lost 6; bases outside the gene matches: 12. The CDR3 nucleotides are TGTGCCAGCAGTCGAAGCAACAGGGGATTTGCTGAAGCTTTCTTT. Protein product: CASSRSNRGFAEAFF.

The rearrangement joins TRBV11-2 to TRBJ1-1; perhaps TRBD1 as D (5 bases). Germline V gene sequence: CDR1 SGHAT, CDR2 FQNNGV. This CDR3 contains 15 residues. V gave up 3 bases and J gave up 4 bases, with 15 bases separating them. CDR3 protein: CASSFQGVMGTEAFF. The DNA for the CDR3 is TGTGCCAGCAGCTTCCAGGGTGTAATGGGCACTGAAGCTTTCTTT.

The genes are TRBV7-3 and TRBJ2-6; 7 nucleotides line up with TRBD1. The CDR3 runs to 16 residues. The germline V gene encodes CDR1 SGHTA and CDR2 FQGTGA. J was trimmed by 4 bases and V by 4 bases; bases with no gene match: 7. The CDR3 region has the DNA TGTGCCAGCAGCTCAGGGGGACAGTCAGGGGCCAACGTCCTGACTTTC. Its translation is CASSSGGQSGANVLTF.

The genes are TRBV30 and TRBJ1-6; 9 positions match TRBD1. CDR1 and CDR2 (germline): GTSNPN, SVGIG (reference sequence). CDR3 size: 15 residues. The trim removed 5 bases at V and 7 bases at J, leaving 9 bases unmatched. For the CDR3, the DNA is TGTGCCTGGTCTCGTCGGGACAGGGCAAATTCACCCCTCCACTTT. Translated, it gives CAWSRRDRANSPLHF.

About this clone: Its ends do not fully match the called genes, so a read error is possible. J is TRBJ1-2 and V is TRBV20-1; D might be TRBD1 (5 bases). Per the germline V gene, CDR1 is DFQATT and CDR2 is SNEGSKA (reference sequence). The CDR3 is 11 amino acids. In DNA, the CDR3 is TGCAGTGCGACAACAACAGGTCCGCGGGGCTTC. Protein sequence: CSATTTGPRGF.

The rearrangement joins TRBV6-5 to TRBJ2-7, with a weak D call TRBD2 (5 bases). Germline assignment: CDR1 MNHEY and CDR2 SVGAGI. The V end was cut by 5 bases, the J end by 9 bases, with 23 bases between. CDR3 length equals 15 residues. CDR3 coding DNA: TGTGCCAGCAGTCCTCGAGGGAGCAACAATCATGTGCAGTACTTC. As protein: CASSPRGSNNHVQYF.

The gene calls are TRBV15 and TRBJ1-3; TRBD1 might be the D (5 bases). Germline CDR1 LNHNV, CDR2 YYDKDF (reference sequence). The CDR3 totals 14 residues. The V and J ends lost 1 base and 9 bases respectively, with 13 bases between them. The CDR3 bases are TGTGCCACCAGCAGAGTTCAGGGTTTGGGCACCATATATTTT. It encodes CATSRVQGLGTIYF.

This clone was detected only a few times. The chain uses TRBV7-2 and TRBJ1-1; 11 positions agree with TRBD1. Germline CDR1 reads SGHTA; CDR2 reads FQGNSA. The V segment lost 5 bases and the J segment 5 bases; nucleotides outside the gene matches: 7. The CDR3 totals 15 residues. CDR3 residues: CASSPGGTGGTEAFF. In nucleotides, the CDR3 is TGTGCCAGCAGCCCAGGGGGGACAGGGGGGACTGAAGCTTTCTTT.

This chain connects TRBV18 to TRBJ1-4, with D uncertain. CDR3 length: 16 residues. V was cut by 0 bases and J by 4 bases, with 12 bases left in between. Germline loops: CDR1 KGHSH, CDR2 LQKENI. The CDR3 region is CASSPPQSGRNEKLFF. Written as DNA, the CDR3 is TGTGCCAGCTCACCACCACAGTCAGGCCGTAATGAAAAACTGTTTTTT.

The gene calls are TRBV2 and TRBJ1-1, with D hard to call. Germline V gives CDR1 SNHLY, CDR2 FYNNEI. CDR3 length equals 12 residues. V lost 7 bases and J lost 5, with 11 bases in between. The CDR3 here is CASTASGTEAFF. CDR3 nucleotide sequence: TGTGCCAGCACGGCATCGGGTACTGAAGCTTTCTTT. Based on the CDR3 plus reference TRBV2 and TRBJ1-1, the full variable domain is EPEVTQTPSHQVTQMGQEVILRCVPISNHLYFYWYRQILGQKVEFLVSFYNNEISEKSEIFDDQFSVERPDGSNFTLKIRSTKLEDSAMYFCASTASGTEAFFGQGTRLTVV.

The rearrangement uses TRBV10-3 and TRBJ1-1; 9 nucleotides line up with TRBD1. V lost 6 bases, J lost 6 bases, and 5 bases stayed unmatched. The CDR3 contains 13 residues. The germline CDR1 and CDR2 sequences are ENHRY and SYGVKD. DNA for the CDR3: TGTGCCATCAGCCGGGACAGGGAATCTGAAGCTTTCTTT. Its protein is CAISRDRESEAFF.

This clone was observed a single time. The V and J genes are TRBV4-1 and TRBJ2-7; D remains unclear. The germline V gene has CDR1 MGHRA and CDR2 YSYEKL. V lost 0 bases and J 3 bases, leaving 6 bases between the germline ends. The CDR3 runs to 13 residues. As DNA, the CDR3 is TGCGCCAGCAGCCAAGAGGGCCTCTACGAGCAGTACTTC. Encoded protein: CASSQEGLYEQYF.